Each of the 7 T cell receptor beta chains below was sequenced from the same sample in a study of T-cell reconstitution after alpha-beta-depleted transplantation in children. The TCRbeta library was prepared with unique molecular identifiers. TCRdb called the PCR reads again in MiXCR, with one record for every CDR3 protein. The sample includes some 280,000 distinct CDR3 sequences, nearly 10% of them seen just once. The sequencing here drew on PBMCs from the stem cell graft donor, taken from the stem cell graft. The receptors originated from a human donor who donated a stem cell graft to a child with SCID.

This clonotype was recorded many times. The chain carries TRBV20-1 and TRBJ1-1; 7 positions agree with TRBD1. V dropped 7 bases and J dropped 4; count of bases not matched to a gene: 12. This CDR3 comprises 14 residues. CDR1 is DFQATT, CDR2 SNEGSKA, per germline (reference sequence). CDR3 protein: CSVGQLHDTTEAFF. In nucleotides, the CDR3 is TGCAGTGTGGGACAGCTACATGATACCACTGAAGCTTTCTTT.

The chain joins TRBV7-2 to TRBJ2-3; D not resolved. Trimming cost V 4 bases and J 0 bases, with 8 bases left between them. The CDR3 contains 14 residues. In germline, CDR1 is SGHTA, CDR2 FQGNSA. CDR3 sequence (DNA): TGTGCCAGCAGCTCGGATGCTAGCACAGATACGCAGTATTTT. Encoded protein: CASSSDASTDTQYF.

This clonotype was seen repeatedly, ten times or more. The chain has TRBV24-1 and TRBJ2-1, with TRBD2 matching 7 bases. Trimming at V came to 3 bases and at J to 5 bases, leaving 9 bases not matched to a gene. The CDR3 length is 16 residues. Germline V gene lookup returns CDR1 KGHDR and CDR2 SFDVKD. CDR3 sequence: CATSDSGTAANNEQFF. The DNA of the CDR3 is TGTGCCACCAGTGATAGCGGGACGGCCGCCAACAATGAGCAGTTCTTC.

V usage is TRBV12-3 or TRBV12-4 and J usage is TRBJ2-3; D unclear. The CDR3 length is 12 residues. With 5 bases removed from V and 7 bases from J, the gap between germline ends came to 10 bases. CDR3 DNA sequence: TGTGCCAGCAGTCTCGCACGGTATACGCAGTATTTT. Its translation: CASSLARYTQYF.

This clonotype was seen a handful of times. The chain recombines TRBV2 with TRBJ2-2; 7 positions match TRBD1. The V gene end was trimmed by 6 bases and the J gene end by 6 bases; junction bases not matched to a gene: 4. The CDR3 extends over 13 amino acids. CDR1 SNHLY and CDR2 FYNNEI come from the germline V gene. The CDR3 coding sequence is TGTGCCAGCAGGAGACAGGGTGCCGGGGAGCTGTTTTTT. Translating it yields CASRRQGAGELFF.

This clonotype was detected a few times. The V and J genes are TRBV29-1 and TRBJ2-2, with TRBD1 identical over 8 bases. Germline CDR1 SQVTM, CDR2 ANQGSEA. This CDR3 is 12 amino acids long. J lost 6 bases, V lost 7 bases, and 4 bases had no gene match. In DNA, the CDR3 is TGCAGCGGTGGACAGGGAGCCGGGGAGCTGTTTTTT. Translation: CSGGQGAGELFF.

This clonotype was seen many times. The V call is TRBV10-2, the J call TRBJ2-2; TRBD1 is a possible D gene (6 bases). The CDR3 runs 13 residues. V was pared by 3 bases and J by 4 bases, with 6 bases between. Germline CDR1 WSHSY, CDR2 SAAADI. As DNA, the CDR3 is TGCGCCAGCAGTGAACAGGGCACCGGGGAGCTGTTTTTT. It specifies CASSEQGTGELFF.